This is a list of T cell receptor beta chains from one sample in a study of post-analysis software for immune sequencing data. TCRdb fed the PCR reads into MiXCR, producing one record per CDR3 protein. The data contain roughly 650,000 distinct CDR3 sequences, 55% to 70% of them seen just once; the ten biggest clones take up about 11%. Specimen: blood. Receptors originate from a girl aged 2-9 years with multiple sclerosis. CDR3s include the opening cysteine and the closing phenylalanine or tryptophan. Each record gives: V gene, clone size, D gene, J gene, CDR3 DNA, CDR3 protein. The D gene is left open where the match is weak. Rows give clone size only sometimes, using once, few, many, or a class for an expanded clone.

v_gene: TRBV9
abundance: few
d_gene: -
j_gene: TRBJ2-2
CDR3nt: TGTGCCAGCAGCCCAACTGGGAACACCGGGGAGCTGTTTTTT
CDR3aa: CASSPTGNTGELFF

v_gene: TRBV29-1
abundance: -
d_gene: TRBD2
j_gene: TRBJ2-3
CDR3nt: TGCAGCGTTAAAGCGGGGAGCGCAGATACGCAGTATTTT
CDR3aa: CSVKAGSADTQYF

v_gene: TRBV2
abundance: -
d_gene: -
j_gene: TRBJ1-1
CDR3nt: TGTGCCAGCAGGACCGACTTCACTGAAGCTTTCTTT
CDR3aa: CASRTDFTEAFF

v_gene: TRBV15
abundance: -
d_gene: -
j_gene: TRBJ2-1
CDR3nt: TGTGCCACCAGCAGACTAATCCGGGAGAACAATGAGCAGTTCTTC
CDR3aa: CATSRLIRENNEQFF

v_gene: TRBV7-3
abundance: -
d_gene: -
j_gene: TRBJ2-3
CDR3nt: TGTGCCAGCAGCGCAGGGGCAGGGGACTATACGCAGTATTTT
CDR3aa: CASSAGAGDYTQYF

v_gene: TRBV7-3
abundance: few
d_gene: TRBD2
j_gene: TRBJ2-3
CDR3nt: TGTGCCAGCAGCTTAACCCGACTAGCGGGAGTAGCTTCGAGCACAGATACGCAGTATTTT
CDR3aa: CASSLTRLAGVASSTDTQYF

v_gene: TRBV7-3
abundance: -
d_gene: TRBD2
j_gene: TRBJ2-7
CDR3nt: TGTGCCAGCAGGTTGGGGGGGACTAGCGGTGAGCAGTACTTC
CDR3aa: CASRLGGTSGEQYF

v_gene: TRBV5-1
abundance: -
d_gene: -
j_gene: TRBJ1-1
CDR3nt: TGCGCCAGCAGCTCGACAGCCGGTGAAGCTTTCTTT
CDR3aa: CASSSTAGEAFF

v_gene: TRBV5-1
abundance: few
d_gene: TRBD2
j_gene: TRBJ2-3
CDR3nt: TGCGCCAACAGCTTGATCCCCTCTGCGGGACTAGCGGGAGTATGGGGCACAGATACGCAGTATTTT
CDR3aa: CANSLIPSAGLAGVWGTDTQYF

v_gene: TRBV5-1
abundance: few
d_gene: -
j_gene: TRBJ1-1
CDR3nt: TGCGCCAGCAGCTTCCAGGGCAACATGAACACTGAAGCTTTCTTT
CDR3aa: CASSFQGNMNTEAFF

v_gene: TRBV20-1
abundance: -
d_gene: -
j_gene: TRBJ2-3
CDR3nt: TGCAGTGCTAGGGTAGTGGGCCTAGAAGAAGATACGCAGTATTTT
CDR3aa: CSARVVGLEEDTQYF

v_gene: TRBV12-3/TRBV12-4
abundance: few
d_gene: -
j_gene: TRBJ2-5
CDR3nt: TGTGCCAGCAGTTTAGCGCAGCTTCAAGAGACCCAGTACTTC
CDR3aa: CASSLAQLQETQYF

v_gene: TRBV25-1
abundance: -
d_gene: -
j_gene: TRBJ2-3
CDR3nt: TGTGCCAGCAGTACTATAGCGGATTTCACAGATACGCAGTATTTT
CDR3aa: CASSTIADFTDTQYF

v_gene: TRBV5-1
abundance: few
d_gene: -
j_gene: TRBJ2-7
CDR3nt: TGCGCCAGCAGCTCATTCAGTGCAGGGGCCTACGAGCAGTACTTC
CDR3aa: CASSSFSAGAYEQYF

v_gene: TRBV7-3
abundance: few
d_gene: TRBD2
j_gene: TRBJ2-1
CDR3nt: TGTGCCAGCAGCTTGCTAGCGGGAGCAGCTGAGCAGTTCTTC
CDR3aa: CASSLLAGAAEQFF

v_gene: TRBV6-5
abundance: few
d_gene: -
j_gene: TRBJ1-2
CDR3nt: TGTGCCAGCAGTTACAGGGCAGGGGATGGCTACACCTTC
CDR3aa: CASSYRAGDGYTF

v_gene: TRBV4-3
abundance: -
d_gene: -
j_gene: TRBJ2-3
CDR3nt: TGCGCCAGCAGCCAAGGATCCGGGGTAGGGTTGGCAGATACGCAGTATTTT
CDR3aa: CASSQGSGVGLADTQYF

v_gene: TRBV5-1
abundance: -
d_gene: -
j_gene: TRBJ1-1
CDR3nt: TGCGCCAGCAGCTTCGCCGAGGACACTGAAGCTTTCTTT
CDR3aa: CASSFAEDTEAFF

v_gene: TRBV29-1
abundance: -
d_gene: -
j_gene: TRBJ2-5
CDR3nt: TGCAGCGTTGAGGACTCAGGGGAAGAGACCCAGTACTTC
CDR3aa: CSVEDSGEETQYF

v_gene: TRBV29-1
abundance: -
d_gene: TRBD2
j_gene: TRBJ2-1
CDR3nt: TGCAGCGTTGATTTGCGGGAGGACAATGAGCAGTTCTTC
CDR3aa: CSVDLREDNEQFF

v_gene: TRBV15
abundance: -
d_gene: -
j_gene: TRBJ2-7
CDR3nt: TGTGCCACCAGCAGTGGAGCTAGGGACGGTGAAAATTACGAGCAGTACTTC
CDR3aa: CATSSGARDGENYEQYF

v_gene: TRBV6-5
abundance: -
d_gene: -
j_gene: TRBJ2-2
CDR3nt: TGTGCCAGCAGTTACTCGAGGGCGGGCACCGGGGAGCTGTTTTTT
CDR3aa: CASSYSRAGTGELFF

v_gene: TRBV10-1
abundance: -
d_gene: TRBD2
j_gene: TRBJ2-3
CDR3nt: TGCGCCAGCAGTGAACGAAGGACTAGCGCCGATACGCAGTATTTT
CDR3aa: CASSERRTSADTQYF

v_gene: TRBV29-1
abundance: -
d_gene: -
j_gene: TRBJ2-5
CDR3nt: TGCAGCGTTCGGGGCCCGAGGGGGGAGACCCAGTACTTC
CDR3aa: CSVRGPRGETQYF

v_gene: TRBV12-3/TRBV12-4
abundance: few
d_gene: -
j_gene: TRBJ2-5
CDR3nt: TGTGCCAGCAGTAGAACAGGGACAAAAGAGACCCAGTACTTC
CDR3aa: CASSRTGTKETQYF

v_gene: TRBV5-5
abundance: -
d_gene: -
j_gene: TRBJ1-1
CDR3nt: TGTGCCAGCAGCTTGGCCCTGCTGAACACTGAAGCTTTCTTT
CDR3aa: CASSLALLNTEAFF

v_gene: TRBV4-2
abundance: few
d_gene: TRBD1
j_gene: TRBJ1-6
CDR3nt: TGTGCCAGCAGCCAAGATTCGGGACAGTATAATTCACCCCTCCACTTT
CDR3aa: CASSQDSGQYNSPLHF

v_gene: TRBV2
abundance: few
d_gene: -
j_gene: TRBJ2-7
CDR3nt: TGTGCCAGCAGTGAAATGGCGGGTAACGCCTACGAGCAGTACTTC
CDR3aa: CASSEMAGNAYEQYF

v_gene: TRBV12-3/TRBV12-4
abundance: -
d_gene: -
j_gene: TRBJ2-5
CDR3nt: TGTGCCAGCAGTCCCCTAGGGGGGGCCGAAGAGACCCAGTACTTC
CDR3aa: CASSPLGGAEETQYF

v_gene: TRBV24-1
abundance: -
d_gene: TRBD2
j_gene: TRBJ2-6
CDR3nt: TGTGCCACCACTGAACTAGCGGGTCGCTCCTCTGGGGCCAACGTCCTGACTTTC
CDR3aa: CATTELAGRSSGANVLTF

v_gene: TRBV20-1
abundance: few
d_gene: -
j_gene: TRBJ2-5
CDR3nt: TGCAGTGCTCCCTTGTCACAAGAGACCCAGTACTTC
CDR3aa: CSAPLSQETQYF

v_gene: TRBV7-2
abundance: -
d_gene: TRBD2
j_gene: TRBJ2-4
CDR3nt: TGCGCCAGCAGGATTAGCGGGGGGGCGCAAAACATTCAGTACTTC
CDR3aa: CASRISGGAQNIQYF

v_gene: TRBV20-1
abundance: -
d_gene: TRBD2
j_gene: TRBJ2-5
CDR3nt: TGCAGTGCTAGAGCACCAGCGGGAGGGCCGTGGCAAGAGGCCCAGTACTTC
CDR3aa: CSARAPAGGPWQEAQYF

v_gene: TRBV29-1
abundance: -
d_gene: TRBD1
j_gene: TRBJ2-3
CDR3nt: TGCAGCGCGGTGGGACAGGCCCGCACAGATACGCAGTATTTT
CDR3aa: CSAVGQARTDTQYF

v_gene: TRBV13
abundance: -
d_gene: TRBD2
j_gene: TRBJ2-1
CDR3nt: TGTGCCAGCAGCTTAGAGGTAGCGGGGGGGCGGAGCTCCTACAATGAGCAGTTCTTC
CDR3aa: CASSLEVAGGRSSYNEQFF

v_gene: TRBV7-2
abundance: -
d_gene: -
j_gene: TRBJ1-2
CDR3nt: TGTGCCAGCAGCCCCGAAATCCCCCCTTTACATGGCTACACCTTC
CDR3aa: CASSPEIPPLHGYTF

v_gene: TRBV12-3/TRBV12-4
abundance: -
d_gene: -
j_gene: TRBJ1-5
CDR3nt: TGTGCCAGCAGCTCGTTTCGGAGGCGCCAGCGGGAGCCCCAGCATTTT
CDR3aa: CASSSFRRRQREPQHF

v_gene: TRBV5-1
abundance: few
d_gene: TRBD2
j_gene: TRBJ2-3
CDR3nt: TGCGCCAGCAGCTTGGCGCGGGGGGGCGTAGATACGCAGTATTTT
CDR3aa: CASSLARGGVDTQYF

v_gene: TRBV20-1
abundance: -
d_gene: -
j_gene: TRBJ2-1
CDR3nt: TGCAGTGCCGTCAGGGTGCCTGAGCAGTTCTTC
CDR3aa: CSAVRVPEQFF

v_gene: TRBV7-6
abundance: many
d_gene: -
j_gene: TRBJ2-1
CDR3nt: TGTGCCAGCAGCCAGGACAATGAGCAGTTCTTC
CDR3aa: CASSQDNEQFF

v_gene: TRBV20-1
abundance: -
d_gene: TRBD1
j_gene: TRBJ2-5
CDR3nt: TGCAGTGCTAGAGATGAGGGGGCAGAGACCCAGTACTTC
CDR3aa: CSARDEGAETQYF